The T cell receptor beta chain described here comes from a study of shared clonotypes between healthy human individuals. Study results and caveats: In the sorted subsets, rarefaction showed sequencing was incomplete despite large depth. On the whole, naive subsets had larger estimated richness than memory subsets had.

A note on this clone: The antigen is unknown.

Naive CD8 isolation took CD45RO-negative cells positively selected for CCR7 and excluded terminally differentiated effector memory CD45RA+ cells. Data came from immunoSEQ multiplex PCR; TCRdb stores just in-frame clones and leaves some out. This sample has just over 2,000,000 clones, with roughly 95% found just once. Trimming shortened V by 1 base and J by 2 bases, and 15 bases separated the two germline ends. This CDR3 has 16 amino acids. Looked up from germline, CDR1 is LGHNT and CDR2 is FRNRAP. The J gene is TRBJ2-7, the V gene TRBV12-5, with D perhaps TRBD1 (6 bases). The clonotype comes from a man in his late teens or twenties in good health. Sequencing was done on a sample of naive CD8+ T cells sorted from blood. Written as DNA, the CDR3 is TGTGCTAGTGGTTTGGAGCCCCCCTGGACAGCCTACGAGCAGTACTTC. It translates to CASGLEPPWTAYEQYF.